This TCR beta chain was retrieved from a study of T cell changes during pregnancy in multiple sclerosis. Assay used: immunoSEQ multiplex PCR; TCRdb lists only in-frame clones, some missing. The sample records 60,000 to 85,000 clones, 90% to 95% being singletons. The receptor was isolated from a female donor in good health, enrolled as a control in a pregnancy study. This specimen was peripheral blood, taken in the second trimester of pregnancy.

In DNA, the CDR3 is TGTGCCACCAGCACAGGACAGGGGGCTTCCTACGAGCAGTACTTC. This sequence encodes CATSTGQGASYEQYF. V usage is TRBV15 and J usage is TRBJ2-7; TRBD1 aligns across 11 bases. The germline CDR1 and CDR2 sequences are LNHNV and YYDKDF (reference sequence). J lost 1 base, V lost 4 bases, and 3 bases had no gene match. The CDR3 contains 15 residues.